The source of this T cell receptor beta chain is a study of regulatory T cells in long-lasting Graves disease. Indicated time point: persistent/refractory GD, antithyroid drugs over 5 years with positive TRAb. The TCR library was prepared using RNA isolated from PBMCs. CDR1 and CDR2 from the germline V gene are ENHRY and SYGVKD. Trimming left V 0 bases short and J 3 bases short, with 11 bases between. CDR3 length: 15 amino acids. This clonotype was detected ten times or more. iRepertoire HTBI primers and Arm-PCR of CDR3 regions built TCR beta libraries. Using its own MiXCR run on the multiplex PCR reads, TCRdb lists one record per CDR3 protein. The sample has a few hundred thousand distinct CDR3 sequences; under 25% are singletons.

The receptor comes from a female donor with Graves disease. This chain joins TRBV10-3 and TRBJ1-1; tentative D call: TRBD1 (5 bases). The sequencing used peripheral blood mononuclear cells (PBMCs), collected when the disease was refractory, from a patient treated with antithyroid drugs. CDR3 amino acids: CAISESGAMDTEAFF. CDR3 sequence (DNA): TGTGCCATCAGTGAGTCAGGGGCTATGGACACTGAAGCTTTCTTT.